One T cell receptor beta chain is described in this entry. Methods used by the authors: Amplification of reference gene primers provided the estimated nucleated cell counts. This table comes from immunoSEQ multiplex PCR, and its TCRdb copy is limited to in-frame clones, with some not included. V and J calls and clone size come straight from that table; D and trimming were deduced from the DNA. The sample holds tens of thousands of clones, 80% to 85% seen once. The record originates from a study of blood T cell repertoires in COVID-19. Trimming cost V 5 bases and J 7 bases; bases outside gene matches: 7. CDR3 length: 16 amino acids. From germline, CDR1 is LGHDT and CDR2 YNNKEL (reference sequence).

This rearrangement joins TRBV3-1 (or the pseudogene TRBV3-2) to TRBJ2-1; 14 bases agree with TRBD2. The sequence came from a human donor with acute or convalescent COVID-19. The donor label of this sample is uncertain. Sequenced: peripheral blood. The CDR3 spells CASSDRLAGGRNEQFF. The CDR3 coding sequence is TGTGCCAGCAGCGACAGACTAGCGGGGGGGAGAAATGAGCAGTTCTTC.